This T cell receptor beta chain derives from a study of T cells in localized non-small cell lung cancer. Note on this clone: The antigen is undetermined.

General study points: A median of 57 clones ranked among the top 100 in tumor appeared in adjacent lung. Heterogeneity remains possible because sequencing was limited to only one tumor region.

TCRdb's table, derived via immunoSEQ multiplex PCR, lists solely in-frame clones and lacks some. The repertoire has around 83,000 clones, about 78% of them found once; the top ten carry around 21%. The receptor's source is a man aged 40 to 70 with stage II squamous cell lung carcinoma. This specimen was PBMCs, taken before any cancer treatment.

The CDR3 is CASSLGQGIMETQYF. CDR3 sequence (DNA): TGTGCCAGCAGCTTAGGACAGGGGATTATGGAGACCCAGTACTTC. The V gene is TRBV7-9, the J gene TRBJ2-5, with 8 positions matching TRBD1. CDR1 and CDR2 from the germline V gene are SEHNR and FQNEAQ (reference sequence). The length of the CDR3 is 15 residues. V gave up 1 base and J gave up 5 bases; unmatched junction bases: 6. Together with reference TRBV7-9 and TRBJ2-5, the CDR3 gives the full variable domain: DTGVSQNPRHKITKRGQNVTFRCDPISEHNRLYWYRQTLGQGPEFLTYFQNEAQLEKSRLLSDRFSAERPKGSFSTLEIQRTEQGDSAMYLCASSLGQGIMETQYFGPGTRLLVL.